This T cell receptor (beta chain) was sequenced for a study of blood T cell repertoires in COVID-19 (TCRdb year 2020). Looking at the study overall: Collaborator samples came from the United States, Italy and Spain and covered acute and convalescent phases of COVID-19. The material from the prospective study consisted of cDNA or gDNA derived from T cells, B-cell-depleted T cells, or PBMCs. Subjects who had been exposed to COVID-19, were actively infected with it, or had recovered from it provided the deeply sampled blood TCRbeta repertoires that made up the dataset. The repertoires were released in a freely available public database intended as a resource for research on the immune response to SARS-CoV-2. The samples were drawn from the first 160 participants of the ongoing ImmuneRACE study and from under 1,500 subjects provided by 6 global collaborators. The sample metadata nearly always contained a de-identified subject ID, COVID-19 status, age in years and sex. Where available, HLA class I and class II types were taken from metadata supplied by the sample provider and were not determined by assay-based typing. The study at large found these results: The amount of clinical and demographic metadata varied by source and participant and was provided uncurated.

Samples from volunteer blood donors who had recovered from COVID-19 were contributed by a second Seattle source. Whole blood was collected in K2EDTA tubes by collaborating institutions according to the institutions' own protocols. Collaborator samples were shipped for TCRbeta analysis as frozen whole blood, isolated PBMCs, or DNA extracted from either sample type. Including the terminal cysteine and phenylalanine, the CDR3 comprises 16 residues. The retained sequence is limited to the CDR3, 48 bases, with the frame set at the first base. The germline V gene specifies SGHVS as CDR1 and FQNEAQ as CDR2. V is trimmed back by 5 bases and J by 7 bases, and the junction contains 11 bases that no gene match accounts for. This clone is a singleton in its sample. No antigen is known for it. Nothing much larger sits one base from this clone, and base qualities are not available. TCRbeta CDR3 regions were amplified from genomic DNA by means of the immunoSEQ Assay, a bias-controlled multiplex PCR. Concerning the study's data processing: The number of nucleated cells in each sample was estimated from the amplification of reference gene primers within the assay. To quantify the absolute abundance of each unique TCRbeta CDR3 rearrangement, sequence reads were collapsed and filtered. For each sample, productive Simpson clonality was calculated as the square root of Simpson's diversity index across productive rearrangements. The table was pulled from immuneACCESS by TCRdb, which kept in-frame rearrangements only. Such tables lose some clones; where checked, under half of the loss comes from unresolved V genes, and the rest has no known cause. The D gene and trimming were derived from the DNA, and the V and J assignments and clone size from that table. For this sample there are about 240,000 clones; around 90% appear just once. The ten largest clones take up 7.2% of the sample.

The clonotype comes from a man aged 55 to 69 who had recovered from COVID-19. The sample was peripheral blood. The chain is encoded by TRBV7-8 joined to TRBJ2-1; a stretch of 10 junction bases matches TRBD1. In nucleotides, the sequence is TGTGCCAGCAGCCGTTGGGGACAGGGGAGGACGAATGAGCAGTTCTTC. It is translated as CASSRWGQGRTNEQFF. Supplemented by the reference TRBV7-8 and TRBJ2-1 proteins around the CDR3, the complete variable domain is GAGVSQSPRYKVAKRGQDVALRCDPISGHVSLFWYQQALGQGPEFLTYFQNEAQLDKSGLPSDRFFAERPEGSVSTLKIQRTQQEDSAVYLCASSRWGQGRTNEQFFGPGTRLTVL.